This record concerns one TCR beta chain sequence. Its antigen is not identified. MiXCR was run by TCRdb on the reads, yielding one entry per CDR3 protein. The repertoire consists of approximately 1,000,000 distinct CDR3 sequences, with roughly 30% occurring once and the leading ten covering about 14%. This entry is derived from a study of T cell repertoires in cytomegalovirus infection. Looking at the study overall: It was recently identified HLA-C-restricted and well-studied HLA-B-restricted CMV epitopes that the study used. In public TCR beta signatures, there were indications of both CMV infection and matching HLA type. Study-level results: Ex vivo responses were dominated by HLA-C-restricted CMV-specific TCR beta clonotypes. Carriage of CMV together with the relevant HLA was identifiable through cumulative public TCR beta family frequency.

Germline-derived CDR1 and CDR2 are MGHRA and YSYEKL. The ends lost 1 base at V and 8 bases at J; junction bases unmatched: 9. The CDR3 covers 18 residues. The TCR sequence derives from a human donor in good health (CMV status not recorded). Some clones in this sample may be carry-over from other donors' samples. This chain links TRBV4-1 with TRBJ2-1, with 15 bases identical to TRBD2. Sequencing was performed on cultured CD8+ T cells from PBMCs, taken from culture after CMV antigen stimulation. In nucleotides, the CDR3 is TGCGCCAGCAGCCAAGCTGGGACTAGCGGGGGGTACTGGGATGAGCAGTTCTTC. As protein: CASSQAGTSGGYWDEQFF.